The clone carrying this T cell receptor beta chain has a count of ten or more. Its cognate antigen is unknown. The data were taken from a study of regulatory T cells in long-lasting Graves disease. Study summary: Persistent Graves' disease denoted over 5 years of antithyroid drugs plus positive TSH receptor antibodies.

To make TCR beta libraries, researchers used iRepertoire HTBI primers and Arm-PCR of CDR3 regions. TCRdb re-derived calls from the multiplex PCR reads in MiXCR, one entry per CDR3 protein. The sample holds 360,000 or so distinct CDR3 sequences, around 23% seen once. The time point is: persistent/refractory GD, antithyroid drugs over 5 years with positive TRAb. Researchers made the TCR library from RNA that was extracted from PBMCs. Graves' disease diagnoses followed American Thyroid Association guidelines. Regarding the study as a whole: The study found lower TCR diversity in persistent Graves' patients than in newly diagnosed ones.

The sequence was collected from a woman in her 40s with Graves disease. Sequencing used peripheral blood mononuclear cells (PBMCs), obtained when the disease was refractory, from a patient treated with antithyroid drugs.

CDR3 sequence: CASSLGASNTEAFF. DNA for the CDR3: TGTGCCAGCAGTTTGGGGGCCTCGAACACTGAAGCTTTCTTT. The rearrangement uses TRBV12-3 or TRBV12-4 and TRBJ1-1, with D possibly matching TRBD1 (6 bases). Trimming stripped 3 bases from V and 1 base from J, with 9 bases between. The CDR3 spans 14 residues.